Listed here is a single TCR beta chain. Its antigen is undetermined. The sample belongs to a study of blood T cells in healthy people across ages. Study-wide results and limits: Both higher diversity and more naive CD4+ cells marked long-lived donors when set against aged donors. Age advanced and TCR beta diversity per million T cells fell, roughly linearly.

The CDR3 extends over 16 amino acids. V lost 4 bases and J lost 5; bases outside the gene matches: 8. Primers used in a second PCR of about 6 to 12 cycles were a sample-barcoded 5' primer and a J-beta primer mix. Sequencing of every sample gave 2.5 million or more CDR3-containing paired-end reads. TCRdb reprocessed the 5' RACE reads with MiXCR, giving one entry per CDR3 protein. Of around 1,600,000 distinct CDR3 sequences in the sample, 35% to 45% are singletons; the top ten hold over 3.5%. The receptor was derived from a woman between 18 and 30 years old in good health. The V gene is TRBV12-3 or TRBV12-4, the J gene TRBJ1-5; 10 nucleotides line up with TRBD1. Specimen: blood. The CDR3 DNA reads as TGTGCCAGCAGTTCAGGACAGGGGGTGATTCATCAGCCCCAGCATTTT. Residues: CASSSGQGVIHQPQHF.